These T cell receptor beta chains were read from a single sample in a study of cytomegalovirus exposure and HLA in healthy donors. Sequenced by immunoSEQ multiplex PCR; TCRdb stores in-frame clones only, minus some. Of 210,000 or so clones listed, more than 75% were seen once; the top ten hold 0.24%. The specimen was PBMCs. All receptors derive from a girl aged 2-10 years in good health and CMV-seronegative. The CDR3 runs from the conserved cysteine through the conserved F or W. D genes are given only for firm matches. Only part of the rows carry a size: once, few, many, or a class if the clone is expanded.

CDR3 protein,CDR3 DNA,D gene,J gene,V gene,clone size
CASSYDRGLRDTQYF,TGTGCCAGCAGTTACGACAGGGGACTTCGAGATACGCAGTATTTT,TRBD1,TRBJ2-3,TRBV6-5,.
CASSYRGGLQETQYF,TGCGCCAGCAGCTACCGGGGGGGCCTCCAAGAGACCCAGTACTTC,TRBD2,TRBJ2-5,TRBV4-1,.
CASSESTTNEKLFF,TGTGCCAGCAGTGAATCCACAACTAATGAAAAACTGTTTTTT,.,TRBJ1-4,TRBV2,few
CATSRRQGNTGELFF,TGTGCCACCAGCAGAAGGCAGGGGAACACCGGGGAGCTGTTTTTT,.,TRBJ2-2,TRBV15,.
CASSPGLRGMVEEKLFF,TGCGCCAGCAGCCCGGGGTTAAGGGGGATGGTAGAAGAAAAACTGTTTTTT,.,TRBJ1-4,TRBV5-1,.
CASTEKGQGSSKLFF,TGCGCCAGCACCGAAAAGGGACAGGGCTCGTCAAAACTGTTTTTT,TRBD1,TRBJ1-4,TRBV5-1,.
CASSLRGHREPALGGEAFF,TGCGCCAGCAGCCTGAGGGGGCACCGGGAACCCGCCCTGGGGGGTGAAGCTTTCTTT,TRBD1,TRBJ1-1,TRBV4-1,.
CASSASSYNSPLHF,TGTGCCAGCAGCGCGAGCTCCTATAATTCACCCCTCCACTTT,.,TRBJ1-6,TRBV27,.
CASSLGAPGQYEQYF,TGTGCCAGCAGCTTAGGGGCTCCGGGACAATACGAGCAGTACTTC,.,TRBJ2-7,TRBV9,.
CASSVGELAGFDEQYF,TGTGCCAGCAGCGTAGGAGAACTAGCGGGGTTCGACGAGCAGTACTTC,TRBD2,TRBJ2-7,TRBV9,.
CASRDRGHQQASTDTQYF,TGCGCCAGCAGGGACAGGGGGCACCAGCAAGCTAGCACAGATACGCAGTATTTT,TRBD1,TRBJ2-3,TRBV10-2,.
CAIRRDRESSSYNSPLHF,TGTGCCATCAGGCGGGACAGGGAATCCTCCTCCTATAATTCACCCCTCCACTTT,TRBD1,TRBJ1-6,TRBV10-3,.
CATSRGTRDYGYTF,TGTGCCACCAGCAGAGGGACAAGAGACTATGGCTACACCTTC,.,TRBJ1-2,TRBV15,.
CAISEAGEDEQYF,TGTGCCATCAGTGAGGCGGGGGAGGACGAGCAGTACTTC,TRBD2,TRBJ2-7,TRBV10-3,.
CASSFRVNYGYTF,TGTGCCAGCAGTTTTCGGGTCAACTATGGCTACACCTTC,.,TRBJ1-2,TRBV27,.
CASSLTPGVGWEQYF,TGTGCCAGCAGTTTAACCCCAGGGGTAGGGTGGGAGCAGTACTTC,.,TRBJ2-7,TRBV27,.
CASSLARLAARTDTQYF,TGTGCCAGCAGCTTAGCGCGGTTAGCGGCCCGCACAGATACGCAGTATTTT,.,TRBJ2-3,TRBV7-8,once
CASSLTSGGDYEQYF,TGCGCCAGCAGCTTGACTAGCGGGGGGGACTACGAGCAGTACTTC,TRBD2,TRBJ2-7,TRBV5-1,.
CASRPSGRAGNEQFF,TGTGCCAGCAGGCCTAGCGGGAGGGCAGGCAATGAGCAGTTCTTC,TRBD2,TRBJ2-1,TRBV6-5,.
CASSSGTGTDTQYF,TGCGCCAGCAGCTCCGGGACAGGCACAGATACGCAGTATTTT,TRBD1,TRBJ2-3,TRBV5-1,.
CASSFDREAFF,TGTGCCAGCAGCTTTGACAGGGAAGCTTTCTTT,.,TRBJ1-1,TRBV11-2,.
CASSTRTGFSEQYF,TGTGCCAGCAGCACCCGGACTGGCTTTAGTGAGCAGTACTTC,.,TRBJ2-7,TRBV7-8,.
CSAPDRNTIYF,TGCAGTGCTCCGGACAGAAACACCATATATTTT,.,TRBJ1-3,TRBV20-1,.
CASSRIGLSEEQYF,TGTGCCAGCAGCCGGATAGGACTTTCTGAAGAGCAGTACTTC,.,TRBJ2-5,TRBV6-5,once
CASSEQGREEKLFF,TGTGCCAGCAGTGAACAGGGGAGGGAGGAAAAACTGTTTTTT,.,TRBJ1-4,TRBV25-1,.
CAISEPGTGEEQYF,TGTGCCATCAGTGAGCCAGGGACAGGGGAAGAGCAGTACTTC,TRBD1,TRBJ2-7,TRBV10-3,.
CASQEKPTSSYNEQFF,TGTGCCAGCCAAGAGAAGCCTACGAGCTCCTACAATGAGCAGTTCTTC,.,TRBJ2-1,TRBV4-2,.
CASSERGRYTF,TGCGCCAGCAGTGAGAGGGGGCGCTACACCTTC,TRBD1,TRBJ1-2,TRBV10-1,.
CASSRPGLAYSTDTQYF,TGTGCCAGCAGCCGACCCGGACTAGCGTATAGCACAGATACGCAGTATTTT,TRBD2,TRBJ2-3,TRBV5-6,.
CASSFGQNYEQYF,TGCGCCAGCAGCTTTGGACAGAACTACGAGCAGTACTTC,.,TRBJ2-7,TRBV5-1,.
CASSSIAGGVRTDTQYF,TGTGCCAGTAGTAGCATAGCGGGAGGGGTTCGCACAGATACGCAGTATTTT,TRBD2,TRBJ2-3,TRBV19,.
CASSQARTGDLNTEAFF,TGTGCCAGCAGCCAGGCGAGGACAGGGGACCTGAACACTGAAGCTTTCTTT,TRBD1,TRBJ1-1,TRBV4-2,once
CASSPQGQGETEAFF,TGTGCCAGCAGCCCCCAGGGGCAGGGCGAAACTGAAGCTTTCTTT,.,TRBJ1-1,TRBV4-2,few